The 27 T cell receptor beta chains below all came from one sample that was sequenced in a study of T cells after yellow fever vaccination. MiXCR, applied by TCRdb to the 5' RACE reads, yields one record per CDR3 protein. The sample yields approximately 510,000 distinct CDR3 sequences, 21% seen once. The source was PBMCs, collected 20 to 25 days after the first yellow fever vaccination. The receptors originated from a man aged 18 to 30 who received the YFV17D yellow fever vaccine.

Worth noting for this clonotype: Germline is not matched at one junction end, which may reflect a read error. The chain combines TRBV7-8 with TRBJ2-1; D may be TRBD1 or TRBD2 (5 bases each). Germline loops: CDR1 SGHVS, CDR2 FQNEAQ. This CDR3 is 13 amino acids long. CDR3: CTSSGTGSNEQFF. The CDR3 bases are TGTACCAGCAGCGGAACAGGCTCCAATGAGCAGTTCTTC.

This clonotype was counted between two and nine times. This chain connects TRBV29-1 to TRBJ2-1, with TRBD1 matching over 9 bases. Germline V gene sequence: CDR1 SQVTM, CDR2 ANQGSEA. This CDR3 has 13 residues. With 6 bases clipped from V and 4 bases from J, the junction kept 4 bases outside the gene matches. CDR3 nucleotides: TGCAGCGTCCTCGGACAGGGGTACAATGAGCAGTTCTTC. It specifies CSVLGQGYNEQFF.

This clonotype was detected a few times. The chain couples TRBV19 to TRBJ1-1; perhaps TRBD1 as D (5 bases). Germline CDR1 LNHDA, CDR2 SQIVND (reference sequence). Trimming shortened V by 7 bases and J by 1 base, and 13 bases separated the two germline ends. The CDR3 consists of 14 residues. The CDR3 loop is CASTRGGGNTEAFF. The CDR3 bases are TGTGCCAGTACCCGGGGCGGGGGGAACACTGAAGCTTTCTTT.

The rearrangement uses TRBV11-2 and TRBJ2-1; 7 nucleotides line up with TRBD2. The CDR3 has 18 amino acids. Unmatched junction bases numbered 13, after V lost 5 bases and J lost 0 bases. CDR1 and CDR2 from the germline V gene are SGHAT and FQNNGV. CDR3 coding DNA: TGTGCCAGCAGCCCCAGCGGGGCTAGCGGAAACTCCTACAATGAGCAGTTCTTC. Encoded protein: CASSPSGASGNSYNEQFF. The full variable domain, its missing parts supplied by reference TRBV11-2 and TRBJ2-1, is EAGVAQSPRYKIIEKRQSVAFWCNPISGHATLYWYQQILGQGPKLLIQFQNNGVVDDSQLPKDRFSAERLKGVDSTLKIQPAKLEDSAVYLCASSPSGASGNSYNEQFFGPGTRLTVL.

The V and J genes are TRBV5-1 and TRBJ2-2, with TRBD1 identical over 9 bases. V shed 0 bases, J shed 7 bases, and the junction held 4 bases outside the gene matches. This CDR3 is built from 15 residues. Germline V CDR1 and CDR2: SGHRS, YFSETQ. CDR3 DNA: TGCGCCAGCAGCTTGGGGGACAGGGACTTCGGGGAGCTGTTTTTT. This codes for CASSLGDRDFGELFF.

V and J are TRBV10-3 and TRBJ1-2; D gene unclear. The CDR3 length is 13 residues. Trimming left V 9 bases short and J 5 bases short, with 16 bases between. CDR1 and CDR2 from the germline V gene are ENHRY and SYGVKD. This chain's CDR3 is CAMSGSDGYGYTF. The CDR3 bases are TGTGCCATGTCGGGATCGGACGGATATGGCTACACCTTC.

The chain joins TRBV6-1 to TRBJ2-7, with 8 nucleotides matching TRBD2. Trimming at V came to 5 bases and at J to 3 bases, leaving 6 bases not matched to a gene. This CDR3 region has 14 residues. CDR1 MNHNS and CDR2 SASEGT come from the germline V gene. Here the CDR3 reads CASSTGGSDYEQYF. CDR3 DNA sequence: TGTGCCAGCAGTACGGGGGGGTCGGACTACGAGCAGTACTTC.

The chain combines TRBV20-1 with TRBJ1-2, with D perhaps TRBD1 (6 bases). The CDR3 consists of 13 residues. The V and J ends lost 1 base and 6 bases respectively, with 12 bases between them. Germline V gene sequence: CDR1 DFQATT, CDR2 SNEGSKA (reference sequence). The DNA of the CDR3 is TGCAGTGCTAGAGTAGGGGGGGCGGATGGCTACACCTTC. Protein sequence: CSARVGGADGYTF.

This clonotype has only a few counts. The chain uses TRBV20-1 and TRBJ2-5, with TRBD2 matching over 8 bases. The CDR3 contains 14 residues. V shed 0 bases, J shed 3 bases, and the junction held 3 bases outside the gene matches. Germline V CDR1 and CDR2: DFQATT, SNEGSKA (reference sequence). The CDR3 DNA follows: TGCAGTGCTAGAGACGGGGGGGCAGAAGAGACCCAGTACTTC. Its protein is CSARDGGAEETQYF.

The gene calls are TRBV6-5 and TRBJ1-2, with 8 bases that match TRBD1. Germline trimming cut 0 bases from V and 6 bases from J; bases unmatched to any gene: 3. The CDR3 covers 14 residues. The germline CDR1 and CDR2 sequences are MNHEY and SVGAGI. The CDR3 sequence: CASSYSETGDGYTF. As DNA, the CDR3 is TGTGCCAGCAGTTACTCAGAGACAGGGGATGGCTACACCTTC.

CDR3 nucleotide sequence: TGTGCCAGCAGTGAAGCAAGGACCCGCACAGATACGCAGTATTTT. Amino acid sequence: CASSEARTRTDTQYF. The V and J genes are TRBV6-1 and TRBJ2-3; no definite D call. CDR1 is MNHNS and CDR2 is SASEGT in the germline V gene. The length of the CDR3 is 15 residues. V lost 0 bases to trimming and J lost 1 base, with 8 bases between them.

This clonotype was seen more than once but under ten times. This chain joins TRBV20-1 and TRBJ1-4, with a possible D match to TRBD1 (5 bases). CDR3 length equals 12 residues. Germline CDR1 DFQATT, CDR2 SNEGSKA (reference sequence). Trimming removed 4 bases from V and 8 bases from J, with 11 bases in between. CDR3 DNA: TGCAGTGCTACGCAGGGCGGAGAAAAACTGTTTTTT. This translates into CSATQGGEKLFF.

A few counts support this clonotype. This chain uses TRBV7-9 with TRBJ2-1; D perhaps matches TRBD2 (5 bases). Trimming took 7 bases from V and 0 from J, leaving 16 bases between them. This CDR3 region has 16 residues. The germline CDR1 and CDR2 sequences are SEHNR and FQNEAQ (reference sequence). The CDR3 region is CASTDREGSSYNEQFF. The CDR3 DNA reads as TGTGCCAGCACCGATCGGGAAGGGAGCTCCTACAATGAGCAGTTCTTC.

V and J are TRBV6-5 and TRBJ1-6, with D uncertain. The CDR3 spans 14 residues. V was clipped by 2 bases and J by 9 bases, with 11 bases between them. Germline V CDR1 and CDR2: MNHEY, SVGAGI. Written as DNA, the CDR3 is TGTGCCAGCAGTTACAGGGATATTGGTTCACCCCTCCACTTT. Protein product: CASSYRDIGSPLHF.

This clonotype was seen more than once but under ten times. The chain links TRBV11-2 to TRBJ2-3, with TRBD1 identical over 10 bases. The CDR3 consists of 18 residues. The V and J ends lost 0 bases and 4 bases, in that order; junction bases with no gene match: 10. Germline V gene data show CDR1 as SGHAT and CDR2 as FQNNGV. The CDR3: CASSLDGDRGIRADTQYF. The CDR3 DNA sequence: TGTGCCAGCAGCTTAGATGGGGACAGGGGTATAAGGGCAGATACGCAGTATTTT.

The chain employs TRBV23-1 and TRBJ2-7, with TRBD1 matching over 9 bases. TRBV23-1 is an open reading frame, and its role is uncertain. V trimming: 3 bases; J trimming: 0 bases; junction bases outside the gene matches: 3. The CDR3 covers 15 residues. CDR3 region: CASSQGQGDSYEQYV. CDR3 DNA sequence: TGCGCCAGCAGTCAGGGACAGGGAGACTCCTACGAGCAGTACGTC.

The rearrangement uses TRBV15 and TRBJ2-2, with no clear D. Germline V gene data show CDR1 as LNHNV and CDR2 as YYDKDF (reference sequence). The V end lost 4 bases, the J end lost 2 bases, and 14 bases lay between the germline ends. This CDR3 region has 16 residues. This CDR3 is CATSTQPRVNTGELFF. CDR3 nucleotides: TGTGCCACCAGCACGCAACCTAGAGTAAACACCGGGGAGCTGTTTTTT. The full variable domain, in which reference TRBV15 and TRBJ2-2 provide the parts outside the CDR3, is DAMVIQNPRYQVTQFGKPVTLSCSQTLNHNVMYWYQQKSSQAPKLLFHYYDKDFNNEADTPDNFQSRRPNTSFCFLDIRSPGLGDTAMYLCATSTQPRVNTGELFFGEGSRLTVL.

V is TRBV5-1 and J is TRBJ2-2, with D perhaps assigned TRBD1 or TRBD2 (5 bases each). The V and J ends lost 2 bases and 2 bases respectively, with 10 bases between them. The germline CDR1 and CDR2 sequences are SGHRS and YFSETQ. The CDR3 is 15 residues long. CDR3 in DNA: TGCGCCAGCAGCTTTTCGGGGCCTAACACCGGGGAGCTGTTTTTT. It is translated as CASSFSGPNTGELFF.

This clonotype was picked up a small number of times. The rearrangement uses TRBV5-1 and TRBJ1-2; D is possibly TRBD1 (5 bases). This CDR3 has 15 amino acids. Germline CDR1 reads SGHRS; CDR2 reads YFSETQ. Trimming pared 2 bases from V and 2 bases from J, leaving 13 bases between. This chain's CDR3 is CASSLMRGANYGYTF. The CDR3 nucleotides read TGCGCCAGCAGCTTAATGAGGGGAGCGAACTATGGCTACACCTTC.

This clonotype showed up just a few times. The CDR3 reads CASSLFKRNLDNQPQHF. DNA for the CDR3: TGTGCCAGCAGTTTATTTAAAAGAAATCTAGATAATCAGCCCCAGCATTTT. V is TRBV12-3 or TRBV12-4 and J is TRBJ1-5; D remains unclear. The V and J ends lost 2 bases and 4 bases respectively, with 18 bases between them. CDR3 length equals 17 residues.

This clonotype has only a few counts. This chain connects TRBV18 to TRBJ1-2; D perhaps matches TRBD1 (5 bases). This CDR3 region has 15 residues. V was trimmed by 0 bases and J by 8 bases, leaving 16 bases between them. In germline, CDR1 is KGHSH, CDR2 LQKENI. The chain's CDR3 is CASSPPTQGRSGYTF. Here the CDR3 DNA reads TGTGCCAGCTCACCACCGACGCAGGGTCGATCAGGCTACACCTTC. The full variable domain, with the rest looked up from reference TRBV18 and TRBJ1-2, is NAGVMQNPRHLVRRRGQEARLRCSPMKGHSHVYWYRQLPEEGLKFMVYLQKENIIDESGMPKERFSAEFPKEGPSILRIQQVVRGDSAAYFCASSPPTQGRSGYTFGSGTRLTVV.

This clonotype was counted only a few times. The CDR3 coding sequence is TGTGCCAGCAGCCTACAGGTTAATTCACCCCTCCACTTT. Amino acids: CASSLQVNSPLHF. The chain carries TRBV4-2 and TRBJ1-6; possible D gene TRBD1, 5 bases. Trimming shortened V by 4 bases and J by 6 bases, and 7 bases separated the two germline ends. Per germline, CDR1 LGHNA and CDR2 YNFKEQ. The CDR3 is made up of 13 amino acids.

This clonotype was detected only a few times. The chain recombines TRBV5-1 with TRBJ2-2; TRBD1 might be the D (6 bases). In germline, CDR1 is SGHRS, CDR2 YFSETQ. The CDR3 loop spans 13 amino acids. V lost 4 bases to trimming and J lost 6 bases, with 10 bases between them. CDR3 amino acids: CASSVGGPGELFF. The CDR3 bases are TGCGCCAGCAGCGTAGGGGGTCCCGGGGAGCTGTTTTTT.

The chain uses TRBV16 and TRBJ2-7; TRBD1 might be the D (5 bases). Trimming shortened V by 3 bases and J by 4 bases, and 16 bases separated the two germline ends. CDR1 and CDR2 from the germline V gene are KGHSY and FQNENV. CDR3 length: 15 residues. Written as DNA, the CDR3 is TGTGCCAGCAGCCACAGTCACAGGAGAACGTACGAGCAGTACGTC. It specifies CASSHSHRRTYEQYV.

The CDR3 loop is CASSPNRDRTGELFF. CDR3 in DNA: TGCGCCAGCAGCCCCAACAGGGATCGCACCGGGGAGCTGTTTTTT. J is TRBJ2-2 and V is TRBV4-1; D might be TRBD1 (6 bases). There are 15 residues in the CDR3. Trimming removed 4 bases from V and 4 bases from J, with 13 bases in between. Germline loops: CDR1 MGHRA, CDR2 YSYEKL.

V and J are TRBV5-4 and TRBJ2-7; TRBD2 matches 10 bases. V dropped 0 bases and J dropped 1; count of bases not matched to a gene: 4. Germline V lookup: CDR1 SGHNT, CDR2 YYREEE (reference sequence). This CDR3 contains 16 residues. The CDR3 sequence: CASSLGLAGESYEQYF. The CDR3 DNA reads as TGTGCCAGCAGCTTGGGGCTAGCGGGGGAGTCCTACGAGCAGTACTTC. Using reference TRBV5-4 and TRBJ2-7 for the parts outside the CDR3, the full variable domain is ETGVTQSPTHLIKTRGQQVTLRCSSQSGHNTVSWYQQALGQGPQFIFQYYREEENGRGNFPPRFSGLQFPNYSSELNVNALELDDSALYLCASSLGLAGESYEQYFGPGTRLTVT.

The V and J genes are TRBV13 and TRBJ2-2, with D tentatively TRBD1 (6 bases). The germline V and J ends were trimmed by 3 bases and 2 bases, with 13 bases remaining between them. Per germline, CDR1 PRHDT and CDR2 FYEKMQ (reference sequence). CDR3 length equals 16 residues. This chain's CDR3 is CASSFFGTLNTGELFF. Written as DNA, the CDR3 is TGTGCCAGCAGCTTCTTCGGGACACTAAACACCGGGGAGCTGTTTTTT.